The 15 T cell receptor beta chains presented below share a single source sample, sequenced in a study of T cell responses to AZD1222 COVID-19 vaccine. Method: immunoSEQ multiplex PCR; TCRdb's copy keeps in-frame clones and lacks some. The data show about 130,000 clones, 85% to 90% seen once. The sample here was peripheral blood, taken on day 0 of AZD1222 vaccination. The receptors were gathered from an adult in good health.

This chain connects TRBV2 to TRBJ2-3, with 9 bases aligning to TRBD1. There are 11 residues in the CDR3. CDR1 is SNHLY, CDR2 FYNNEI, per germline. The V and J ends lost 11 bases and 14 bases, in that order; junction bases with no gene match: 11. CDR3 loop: CASNTGTGLYF. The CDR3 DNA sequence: TGTGCCTCCAACACCGGGACAGGGTTGTATTTT.

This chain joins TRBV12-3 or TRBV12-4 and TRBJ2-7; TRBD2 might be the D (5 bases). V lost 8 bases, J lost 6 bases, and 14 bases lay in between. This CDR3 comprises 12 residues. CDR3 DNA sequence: TGTGCCAGCGGGTCCGGGATGGCCGAGCAGTACTTC. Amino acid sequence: CASGSGMAEQYF.

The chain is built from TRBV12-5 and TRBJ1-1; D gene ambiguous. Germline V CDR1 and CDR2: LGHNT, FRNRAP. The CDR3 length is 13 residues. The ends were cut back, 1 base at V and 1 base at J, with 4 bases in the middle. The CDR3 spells CASGLEANTEAFF. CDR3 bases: TGTGCTAGTGGTTTGGAAGCGAACACTGAAGCTTTCTTT.

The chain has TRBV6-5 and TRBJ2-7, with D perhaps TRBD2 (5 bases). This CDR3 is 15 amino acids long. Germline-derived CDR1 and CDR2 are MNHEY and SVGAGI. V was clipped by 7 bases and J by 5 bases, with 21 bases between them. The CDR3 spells CASTGRRSVRDEQYF. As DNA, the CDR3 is TGTGCCAGCACGGGAAGGCGGAGCGTTAGAGACGAGCAGTACTTC.

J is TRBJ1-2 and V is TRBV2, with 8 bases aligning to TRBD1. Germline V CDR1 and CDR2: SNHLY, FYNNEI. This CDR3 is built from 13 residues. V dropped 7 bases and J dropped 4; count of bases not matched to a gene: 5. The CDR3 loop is CASTRDRFYGYTF. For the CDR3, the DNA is TGTGCCAGCACGAGGGACAGGTTCTATGGCTACACCTTC.

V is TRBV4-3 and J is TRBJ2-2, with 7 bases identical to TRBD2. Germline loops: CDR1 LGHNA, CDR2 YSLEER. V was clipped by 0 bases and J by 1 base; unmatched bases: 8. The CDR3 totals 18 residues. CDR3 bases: TGCGCCAGCAGCCAAGATACGGGGGTAGCGGGGAACACCGGGGAGCTGTTTTTT. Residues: CASSQDTGVAGNTGELFF.

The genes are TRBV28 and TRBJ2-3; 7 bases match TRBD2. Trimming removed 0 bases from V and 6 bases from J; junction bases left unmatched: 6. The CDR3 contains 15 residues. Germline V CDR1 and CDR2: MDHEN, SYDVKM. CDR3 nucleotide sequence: TGTGCCAGCAGTTTATGGGGCGGGGGAAGGGATACGCAGTATTTT. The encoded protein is CASSLWGGGRDTQYF.

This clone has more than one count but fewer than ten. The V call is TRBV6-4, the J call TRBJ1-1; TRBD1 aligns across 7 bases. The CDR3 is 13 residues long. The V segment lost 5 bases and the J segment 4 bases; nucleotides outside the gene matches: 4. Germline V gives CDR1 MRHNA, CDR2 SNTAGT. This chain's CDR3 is CASSLTGSTEAFF. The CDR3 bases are TGTGCCAGCAGTTTGACAGGGAGCACTGAAGCTTTCTTT.

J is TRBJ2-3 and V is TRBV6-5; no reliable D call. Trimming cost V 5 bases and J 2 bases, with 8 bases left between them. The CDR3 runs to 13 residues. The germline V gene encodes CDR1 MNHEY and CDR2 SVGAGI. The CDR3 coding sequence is TGTGCCAGCAGTACAAGGCACACAGATACGCAGTATTTT. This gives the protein CASSTRHTDTQYF.

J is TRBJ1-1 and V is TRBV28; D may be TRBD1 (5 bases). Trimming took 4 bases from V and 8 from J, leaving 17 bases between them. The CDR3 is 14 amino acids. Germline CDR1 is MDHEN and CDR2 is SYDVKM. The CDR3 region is CASSSGPHRTEAFF. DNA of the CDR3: TGTGCCAGCAGTTCCGGACCCCACAGGACCGAAGCTTTCTTT.

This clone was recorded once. CDR3 in DNA: TGCAGCGCCGGACTCCAGGCAAACACCGGGGAGCTGTTTTTT. Its protein is CSAGLQANTGELFF. J is TRBJ2-2 and V is TRBV29-1; TRBD2 might be the D (5 bases). This CDR3 contains 14 residues. Trimming cost V 7 bases and J 2 bases, with 14 bases left between them. Germline V gene sequence: CDR1 SQVTM, CDR2 ANQGSEA.

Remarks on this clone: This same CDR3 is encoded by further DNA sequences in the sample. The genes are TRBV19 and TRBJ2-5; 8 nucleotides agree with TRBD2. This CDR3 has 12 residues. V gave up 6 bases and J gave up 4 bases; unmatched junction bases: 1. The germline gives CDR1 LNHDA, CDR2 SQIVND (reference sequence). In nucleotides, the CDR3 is TGTGCCAGTAGGCTAGCGGGAGAGACCCAGTACTTC. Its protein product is CASRLAGETQYF.

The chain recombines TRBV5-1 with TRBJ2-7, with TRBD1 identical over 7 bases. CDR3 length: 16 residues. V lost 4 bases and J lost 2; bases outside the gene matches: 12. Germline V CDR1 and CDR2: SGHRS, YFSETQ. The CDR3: CASSPPGTVATYEQYF. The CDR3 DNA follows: TGCGCCAGCAGCCCCCCCGGGACAGTAGCTACCTACGAGCAGTACTTC.

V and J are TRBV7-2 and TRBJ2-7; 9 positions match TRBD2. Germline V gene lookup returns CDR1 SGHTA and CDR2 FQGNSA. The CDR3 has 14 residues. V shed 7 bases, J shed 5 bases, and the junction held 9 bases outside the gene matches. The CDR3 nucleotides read TGTGCCAGCATCGGACCGGGACTAGCCCACGAGCAGTACTTC. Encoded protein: CASIGPGLAHEQYF. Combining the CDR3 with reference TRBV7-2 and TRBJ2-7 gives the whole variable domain GAGVSQSPSNKVTEKGKDVELRCDPISGHTALYWYRQSLGQGLEFLIYFQGNSAPDKSGLPSDRFSAERTGGSVSTLTIQRTQQEDSAVYLCASIGPGLAHEQYFGPGTRLTVT.

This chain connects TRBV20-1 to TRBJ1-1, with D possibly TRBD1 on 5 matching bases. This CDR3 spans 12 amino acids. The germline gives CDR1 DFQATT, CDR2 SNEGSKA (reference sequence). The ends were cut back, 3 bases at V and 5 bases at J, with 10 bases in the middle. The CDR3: CSASGAETEAFF. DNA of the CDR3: TGCAGTGCTAGTGGGGCGGAAACTGAAGCTTTCTTT.